This TCR beta chain was sequenced in a study of OX40 agonist ivuxolimab in advanced cancers. Study-wide results and caveats: Undetermined was the antigen specificity of the expanded peripheral T cells. The 0.1-3.0 mg/kg partial responders had among the lowest clonal expansion.

V was pared by 1 base and J by 5 bases, with 2 bases of the junction left unmatched. The germline V gene has CDR1 LNHDA and CDR2 SQIVND (reference sequence). The CDR3 has 14 residues. Here immunoSEQ multiplex PCR was the method, and the copy in TCRdb shows in-frame clones only, minus some. The sample includes 65,000 to 85,000 clones, 93% of them seen just once. As for this clone: What it recognizes is unknown.

The sample consisted of CD4+ or CD8+ T cells sorted from blood, taken in a trial of the OX40 agonist ivuxolimab. V and J are TRBV19 and TRBJ1-5; 7 positions agree with TRBD1. The sequence was obtained from an adult with an advanced solid tumor such as melanoma, head and neck, liver or kidney cancer. This CDR3 reads CASSIGQGDQPQHF. The CDR3 region has the DNA TGTGCCAGTAGTATAGGACAGGGCGATCAGCCCCAGCATTTT. Based on the CDR3 plus reference TRBV19 and TRBJ1-5, the full variable domain is DGGITQSPKYLFRKEGQNVTLSCEQNLNHDAMYWYRQDPGQGLRLIYYSQIVNDFQKGDIAEGYSVSREKKESFPLTVTSAQKNPTAFYLCASSIGQGDQPQHFGDGTRLSIL.